Each of the 29 T cell receptor beta chains below was sequenced from the same sample in a study of blood T cell repertoires in COVID-19. TCRdb's copy holds only in-frame clones and misses some; the assay was immunoSEQ multiplex PCR. The top ten clones hold 12% of a sample with tens of thousands of clones, roughly 84% of them seen once. Sequencing was carried out using peripheral blood. These TCRs come from a man aged 65 to 79 with active COVID-19.

The rearrangement joins TRBV6-5 to TRBJ1-3; D remains ambiguous. Trimming left V 0 bases short and J 0 bases short, with 6 bases between. From germline, CDR1 is MNHEY and CDR2 SVGAGI. The CDR3 extends over 15 amino acids. This CDR3 is CASSYSTSSGNTIYF. DNA of the CDR3: TGTGCCAGCAGTTACTCTACGAGCTCTGGAAACACCATATATTTT.

The genes are TRBV18 and TRBJ2-5; D is possibly TRBD2 (6 bases). The CDR3 has 14 residues. V lost 8 bases, J lost 5 bases, and 18 bases lay in between. Looked up from germline, CDR1 is KGHSH and CDR2 is LQKENI. DNA for the CDR3: TGTGCCAGCGACCGGGACTCCGCTCGGGAGACCCAGTACTTC. It specifies CASDRDSARETQYF.

The rearrangement uses TRBV19 and TRBJ1-6; D is perhaps TRBD1 (6 bases). Trimming took off 1 base at V and 8 bases at J, with 12 bases between the two ends. The CDR3 contains 15 residues. The germline gives CDR1 LNHDA, CDR2 SQIVND (reference sequence). The CDR3 here is CASSIGGGADSPLHF. The CDR3 bases are TGTGCCAGTAGTATAGGTGGGGGGGCGGATTCACCCCTCCACTTT.

The J gene is TRBJ2-7, the V gene TRBV10-3, with 8 bases aligning to TRBD1. V shed 10 bases, J shed 7 bases, and the junction held 6 bases outside the gene matches. Germline values: CDR1 ENHRY, CDR2 SYGVKD. The length of the CDR3 is 11 residues. DNA of the CDR3: TGTGCCACCGCGACAGGGGTTGAGCAGTACTTC. Its protein product is CATATGVEQYF.

Points on this clone: Other nucleotide sequences from this sample produce the same CDR3. The DNA of the CDR3 is TGCGCCAGCAGCCTCCGGACAGGGCCGTACGAGCAGTACTTC. It specifies CASSLRTGPYEQYF. This rearrangement joins TRBV4-3 to TRBJ2-7; 8 bases line up with TRBD1. The CDR3 runs 14 residues. V trimming: 4 bases; J trimming: 4 bases; junction bases outside the gene matches: 6. CDR1 is LGHNA and CDR2 is YSLEER in the germline V gene.

The V gene is TRBV4-1, the J gene TRBJ2-7; D remains ambiguous. CDR1 and CDR2 (germline): MGHRA, YSYEKL. Trimming removed 0 bases at V and 1 base at J, with 7 bases between. This CDR3 is 14 amino acids long. The CDR3 nucleotides are TGCGCCAGCAGCCAAGAGGCGGTATCCTACGAGCAGTACTTC. Residues: CASSQEAVSYEQYF.

The chain is built from TRBV19 and TRBJ1-5; D perhaps matches TRBD1 (5 bases). V dropped 5 bases and J dropped 5 bases, with 13 bases sitting between them. The CDR3 spans 14 residues. Per germline, CDR1 LNHDA and CDR2 SQIVND (reference sequence). In DNA form, the CDR3 reads TGTGCCAGTAGTCAGGGTTGGGGGGATCAGCCCCAGCATTTT. It translates to CASSQGWGDQPQHF.

The chain has TRBV11-3 and TRBJ1-1, with TRBD1 matching 8 bases. The CDR3 has 16 amino acids. Germline V gene sequence: CDR1 SGHNT, CDR2 YENEEA. The junction had 8 bases not matched to a gene; V was cut back by 4 bases and J by 1 base. The CDR3 DNA reads TGTGCCAGCAGCTCAGGAGGAGACAGGGGGAACACTGAAGCTTTCTTT. This codes for CASSSGGDRGNTEAFF.

The chain couples TRBV24-1 to TRBJ2-5; 10 bases line up with TRBD1. The CDR3 loop spans 17 amino acids. The V and J ends lost 3 bases and 5 bases, in that order; junction bases with no gene match: 11. The germline V gene encodes CDR1 KGHDR and CDR2 SFDVKD. The CDR3 spells CATSDPGQGMGGETQYF. CDR3 coding DNA: TGTGCCACCAGTGATCCGGGACAGGGGATGGGGGGTGAGACCCAGTACTTC.

J is TRBJ1-6 and V is TRBV14; D gene unclear. Germline V gene sequence: CDR1 SGHDN, CDR2 FVKESK. Trimming left V 2 bases short and J 6 bases short, with 5 bases between. CDR3 length equals 13 residues. The CDR3 DNA follows: TGTGCCAGCAGCCAACAGATTAATTCACCCCTCCACTTT. This encodes CASSQQINSPLHF. Looking up the rest from reference TRBV14 and TRBJ1-6 gives the full variable domain: EAGVTQFPSHSVIEKGQTVTLRCDPISGHDNLYWYRRVMGKEIKFLLHFVKESKQDESGMPNNRFLAERTGGTYSTLKVQPAELEDSGVYFCASSQQINSPLHFGNGTRLTVT.

The chain recombines TRBV7-2 with TRBJ2-1; possible D gene TRBD1, 6 bases. Germline assignment: CDR1 SGHTA and CDR2 FQGNSA. The CDR3 has 16 amino acids. The V and J ends lost 2 bases and 10 bases respectively, with 21 bases between them. The CDR3 DNA reads as TGTGCCAGCAGCTTATTAGGACAGCGGCCTGGGAAAGAGCAGTTCTTC. Protein: CASSLLGQRPGKEQFF.

This chain joins TRBV9 and TRBJ2-1; 11 bases are shared with TRBD2. Losses at the gene ends were 4 bases for V and 7 bases for J; bases not matched to a gene: 10. This CDR3 has 16 residues. Germline CDR1 reads SGDLS; CDR2 reads YYNGEE. DNA of the CDR3: TGTGCCAGCAGCTTCGTTGAGACTAGCGGGGTAAATGAGCAGTTCTTC. Translating gives CASSFVETSGVNEQFF.

This clone came up a few times. The chain carries TRBV6-2 or TRBV6-3 and TRBJ2-2; TRBD1 agrees at 7 bases. Trimming removed 6 bases from V and 6 bases from J; junction bases left unmatched: 7. This CDR3 is 14 amino acids long. Germline V gene data show CDR1 as MNHEY and CDR2 as SVGEGT. The CDR3 sequence: CASSGQGESGELFF. The DNA for the CDR3 is TGTGCCAGCAGCGGGCAGGGGGAGTCCGGGGAGCTGTTTTTT.

The chain is built from TRBV5-1 and TRBJ1-2; 8 nucleotides match TRBD1. The J segment lost 4 bases and the V segment lost 4 bases, leaving 3 bases of the junction unmatched. CDR1 SGHRS and CDR2 YFSETQ come from the germline V gene. The CDR3 has 13 amino acids. The CDR3 reads CASSATGGYGYTF. The CDR3 bases are TGCGCCAGCAGCGCCACAGGGGGCTATGGCTACACCTTC. The complete variable domain, with remaining parts taken from reference TRBV5-1 and TRBJ1-2, reads KAGVTQTPRYLIKTRGQQVTLSCSPISGHRSVSWYQQTPGQGLQFLFEYFSETQRNKGNFPGRFSGRQFSNSRSEMNVSTLELGDSALYLCASSATGGYGYTFGSGTRLTVV.

V is TRBV4-1 and J is TRBJ2-1; no reliable D call. Germline V gene data show CDR1 as MGHRA and CDR2 as YSYEKL. The CDR3 has 14 amino acids. Between the trimmed V and J ends, which lost 3 bases and 4 bases, there was a span of 10 bases. CDR3 amino acids: CASSQPARYNEQFF. DNA for the CDR3: TGCGCCAGCAGCCAGCCCGCTAGATACAATGAGCAGTTCTTC.

This chain uses TRBV9 with TRBJ2-3; D ambiguous. Deletions cut 3 bases from V and 2 bases from J, with 4 bases between. Per germline, CDR1 SGDLS and CDR2 YYNGEE. This CDR3 has 12 amino acids. The CDR3 spells CASSEHTDTQYF. The CDR3 region has the DNA TGTGCCAGCAGCGAACACACAGATACGCAGTATTTT.

The chain employs TRBV6-5 and TRBJ2-2, with TRBD2 matching 7 bases. CDR1 is MNHEY and CDR2 is SVGAGI in the germline V gene. V dropped 5 bases and J dropped 1; count of bases not matched to a gene: 4. The CDR3 is made up of 15 amino acids. The CDR3 is CASSPSGENTGELFF. The DNA of the CDR3 is TGTGCCAGCAGTCCGAGCGGGGAGAACACCGGGGAGCTGTTTTTT.

The J gene is TRBJ1-2, the V gene TRBV14, with a weak D call TRBD1 (5 bases). CDR1 is SGHDN, CDR2 FVKESK, per germline. V was cut by 1 base and J by 0 bases, with 15 bases left in between. The CDR3 length is 17 residues. The CDR3 loop reads CASSQASRVVSNYGYTF. The CDR3 region has the DNA TGTGCCAGCAGCCAAGCGTCCAGGGTAGTCTCTAACTATGGCTACACCTTC.

This clone has just one count. The chain links TRBV7-3 to TRBJ2-1, with 13 positions matching TRBD2. CDR3 size: 15 residues. Trimming removed 3 bases from V and 5 bases from J; junction bases left unmatched: 1. From germline, CDR1 is SGHTA and CDR2 FQGTGA. The CDR3 DNA follows: TGTGCCAGCAGCTTGGGACTAGCGGGGAACAATGAGCAGTTCTTC. Its translation is CASSLGLAGNNEQFF.

This chain uses TRBV14 with TRBJ1-1; D is undetermined. Germline V gives CDR1 SGHDN, CDR2 FVKESK. This CDR3 spans 11 amino acids. V shed 4 bases and J shed 3 bases, with 3 bases lying between them. The CDR3 region is CASSRDTEAFF. The CDR3 DNA is TGTGCCAGCAGCCGAGACACTGAAGCTTTCTTT.

The V and J genes are TRBV5-4 and TRBJ2-5, with a weak D call TRBD2 (5 bases). The germline CDR1 and CDR2 sequences are SGHNT and YYREEE (reference sequence). The CDR3 is made up of 13 amino acids. V was shortened by 3 bases and J by 2 bases, with 8 bases between the two germline ends. The CDR3 DNA reads as TGTGCCAGCAGCTCGGGGTATCAAGAGACCCAGTACTTC. Its translation is CASSSGYQETQYF. Looking up the rest from reference TRBV5-4 and TRBJ2-5 gives the full variable domain: ETGVTQSPTHLIKTRGQQVTLRCSSQSGHNTVSWYQQALGQGPQFIFQYYREEENGRGNFPPRFSGLQFPNYSSELNVNALELDDSALYLCASSSGYQETQYFGPGTRLLVL.

This clone was observed a single time. The chain couples TRBV4-1 to TRBJ2-5, with TRBD2 matching over 16 bases. The germline gives CDR1 MGHRA, CDR2 YSYEKL. The CDR3 sequence is 17 residues long. With V trimmed by 3 bases and J by 13 bases, 14 bases remained unmatched. The CDR3 region has the DNA TGCGCCAGCAGCCACCTCGACCTGGGACTAGCGGGGGGGCCCCCGTACTTC. Protein: CASSHLDLGLAGGPPYF.

This chain uses TRBV24-1 with TRBJ2-5, with D perhaps matching TRBD2 (6 bases). V shed 4 bases and J shed 5 bases, with 10 bases lying between them. This CDR3 is built from 13 residues. The germline V gene encodes CDR1 KGHDR and CDR2 SFDVKD. CDR3 residues: CATSDQGLETQYF. The CDR3 DNA sequence: TGTGCCACCAGTGACCAGGGACTTGAGACCCAGTACTTC.

The J gene is TRBJ2-2, the V gene TRBV11-3; 10 bases align to TRBD1. The junction had 6 bases not matched to a gene; V was cut back by 5 bases and J by 6 bases. The CDR3 length is 15 residues. Germline CDR1 reads SGHNT; CDR2 reads YENEEA. The CDR3 sequence is CASSITGTGAGELFF. In nucleotides, the CDR3 is TGTGCCAGCAGCATCACCGGGACAGGGGCCGGGGAGCTGTTTTTT.

The chain employs TRBV5-1 and TRBJ1-2; 8 positions agree with TRBD1. V gave up 4 bases and J gave up 3 bases; unmatched junction bases: 11. CDR1 and CDR2 (germline): SGHRS, YFSETQ. The CDR3 runs to 16 residues. The CDR3 DNA reads TGCGCCAGCAGCCTAGAAGGACAGGGTTGGGACTATGGCTACACCTTC. Residues: CASSLEGQGWDYGYTF.

This clone was counted a few times. V is TRBV5-4 and J is TRBJ1-5, with 7 bases lining up with TRBD1. The CDR3 runs 14 residues. V trimming: 4 bases; J trimming: 4 bases; junction bases outside the gene matches: 5. CDR1 and CDR2 from the germline V gene are SGHNT and YYREEE (reference sequence). CDR3 in amino acids: CASSRGDSNQPQHF. DNA for the CDR3: TGTGCCAGCAGCCGAGGGGACAGTAATCAGCCCCAGCATTTT.

The chain links TRBV19 to TRBJ1-2, with D perhaps matching TRBD1 (6 bases). The germline V gene encodes CDR1 LNHDA and CDR2 SQIVND (reference sequence). This CDR3 comprises 13 residues. Deletions cut 5 bases from V and 8 bases from J, with 15 bases between. The CDR3 nucleotides are TGTGCCAGTAGTCCTCGAAACAGGGTGGGCTACACCTTC. This gives the protein CASSPRNRVGYTF.

V and J are TRBV5-1 and TRBJ2-1; TRBD2 agrees at 13 bases. The V and J ends lost 1 base and 4 bases, in that order; junction bases with no gene match: 8. This CDR3 region has 18 residues. Germline V CDR1 and CDR2: SGHRS, YFSETQ. In DNA, the CDR3 is TGCGCCAGCAGCTTGACTAGCGGGGGGGCCAGGGTATACAATGAGCAGTTCTTC. It is translated as CASSLTSGGARVYNEQFF. The whole variable domain, remainder taken from reference TRBV5-1 and TRBJ2-1, is KAGVTQTPRYLIKTRGQQVTLSCSPISGHRSVSWYQQTPGQGLQFLFEYFSETQRNKGNFPGRFSGRQFSNSRSEMNVSTLELGDSALYLCASSLTSGGARVYNEQFFGPGTRLTVL.

The rearrangement uses TRBV18 and TRBJ1-6, with D perhaps TRBD1 (6 bases). V gave up 6 bases and J gave up 8 bases, with 14 bases separating them. Germline-derived CDR1 and CDR2 are KGHSH and LQKENI. The CDR3 runs to 14 residues. The CDR3 region has the DNA TGTGCCAGCTCTCCAACAGGGCTGGATTCACCCCTCCACTTT. Translation gives CASSPTGLDSPLHF.